The 5 T cell receptor beta chains below were found in one sample sequenced in a study of T cell responses to AZD1222 COVID-19 vaccine. Profiled with immunoSEQ multiplex PCR; TCRdb holds only in-frame clones, not every one. The top ten hold 2% to 2.5% of the sample, which has approximately 150,000 clones, approximately 92% seen once. The sample in question was peripheral blood, obtained on day 0 of AZD1222 vaccination. The receptors were gathered from an adult in good health.

The chain carries TRBV5-1 and TRBJ2-2, with TRBD2 matching over 11 bases. V lost 7 bases, J lost 4 bases, and 9 bases stayed unmatched. This CDR3 has 16 amino acids. Germline V gene lookup returns CDR1 SGHRS and CDR2 YFSETQ. CDR3 sequence: CASQLSSGGATGELFF. The DNA for the CDR3 is TGCGCCAGCCAGCTCAGTAGCGGGGGGGCCACCGGGGAGCTGTTTTTT.

The chain has TRBV7-9 and TRBJ2-2, with D perhaps TRBD1 (5 bases). V lost 0 bases, J lost 3 bases, and 17 bases lay in between. Germline CDR1 and CDR2: SEHNR and FQNEAQ (reference sequence). This CDR3 is 18 amino acids long. CDR3: CASSLANGQGWDTGELFF. Written as DNA, the CDR3 is TGTGCCAGCAGCTTAGCGAACGGGCAGGGATGGGACACCGGGGAGCTGTTTTTT.

The chain has TRBV7-3 and TRBJ2-2; 8 nucleotides agree with TRBD1. The CDR3 is made up of 16 amino acids. CDR1 and CDR2 (germline): SGHTA, FQGTGA. The trim removed 5 bases at V and 0 bases at J, leaving 5 bases unmatched. The CDR3 coding sequence is TGTGCCAGCAGCGCCTCAGGGGGCGCGAACACCGGGGAGCTGTTTTTT. Protein product: CASSASGGANTGELFF.

The chain uses TRBV28 and TRBJ1-1; no clear D. The CDR3 has 14 amino acids. Trimming took off 2 bases at V and 0 bases at J, with 7 bases between the two ends. Germline V lookup: CDR1 MDHEN, CDR2 SYDVKM. The CDR3 nucleotides are TGTGCCAGCAGTTTACGGCGAATGAACACTGAAGCTTTCTTT. Protein: CASSLRRMNTEAFF.

The rearrangement links TRBV4-1 to TRBJ2-2; unclear D gene. V was shortened by 1 base and J by 4 bases, with 7 bases between the two germline ends. The V gene's germline CDR1 is MGHRA and CDR2 YSYEKL. CDR3 length equals 14 residues. In nucleotides, the CDR3 is TGCGCCAGCAGCCAAGCCCGAGTCACCGGGGAGCTGTTTTTT. Translated: CASSQARVTGELFF.